This entry lists 27 T cell receptor beta chains sequenced from one sample in a study of T cell repertoires in cytomegalovirus infection. MiXCR was run by TCRdb on the reads, yielding one entry per CDR3 protein. The table has 550,000 to 850,000 distinct CDR3 sequences, 33% seen once. These receptors have no identified antigens. This specimen was cultured PBMCs, taken from culture after CMV antigen stimulation. All receptors come from a human donor in good health (CMV status not recorded). Some clones in this sample may be carry-over from other donors' samples.

This chain links TRBV2 with TRBJ2-3, with TRBD2 identical over 9 bases. The CDR3 sequence is 18 residues long. The ends lost 1 base at V and 4 bases at J; junction bases unmatched: 12. Germline CDR1 is SNHLY and CDR2 is FYNNEI. Here the CDR3 DNA reads TGTGCCAGCAGTGAAGAGGCCTTGGCGGGGGGGAGAGCAGATACGCAGTATTTT. Amino acids: CASSEEALAGGRADTQYF.

This sequence joins TRBV7-9 and TRBJ1-1; D ambiguous. CDR1 is SEHNR, CDR2 FQNEAQ, per germline (reference sequence). Deletions cut 7 bases from V and 8 bases from J, with 20 bases between. The CDR3 consists of 14 residues. The CDR3 nucleotides read TGTGCCAGCACCAAAATACGGGTAGGCAAAGAAGCTTTCTTT. This codes for CASTKIRVGKEAFF.

The chain joins TRBV7-2 to TRBJ2-7; 7 positions agree with TRBD1. V shed 5 bases and J 4 bases; nucleotides not matched to a gene: 8. Germline lookup yields CDR1 SGHTA and CDR2 FQGNSA. This CDR3 has 14 residues. CDR3 residues: CASSVDRDLYEQYF. DNA for the CDR3: TGTGCCAGCAGCGTAGACAGGGACCTTTACGAGCAGTACTTC.

This clonotype was found many times. The gene calls are TRBV7-2 and TRBJ2-5; D is perhaps TRBD2 (5 bases). The CDR3 totals 17 residues. CDR1 is SGHTA, CDR2 FQGNSA, per germline. The V end was cut by 1 base, the J end by 1 base, with 16 bases between. Here the CDR3 DNA reads TGTGCCAGCAGCTTAGAGGGTCGGACTGGACCCCAAGAGACCCAGTACTTC. Amino acid sequence: CASSLEGRTGPQETQYF.

This clonotype was seen only a few times. The rearrangement uses TRBV11-2 and TRBJ2-1; TRBD2 is a possible D gene (7 bases). The germline CDR1 and CDR2 sequences are SGHAT and FQNNGV. Trimming pared 5 bases from V and 3 bases from J, leaving 11 bases between. The CDR3 sequence is 14 residues long. As DNA, the CDR3 is TGTGCCAGCAGCGAGGGGGGGGACTACAATGAGCAGTTCTTC. This sequence encodes CASSEGGDYNEQFF.

V gene TRBV7-4 combines with J gene TRBJ1-4; D is unresolved. V shed 5 bases and J shed 3 bases, with 19 bases lying between them. The CDR3 runs to 17 residues. Germline V gene lookup returns CDR1 SGHVT and CDR2 SQSDAQ. In DNA, the CDR3 is TGTGCCAGCAGCAACCGGTTTATGAGTCCGGCTAATGAAAAACTGTTTTTT. Translated: CASSNRFMSPANEKLFF.

V gene TRBV2 combines with J gene TRBJ1-2, with a tentative D call TRBD1 (5 bases). Germline CDR1 is SNHLY and CDR2 is FYNNEI. This CDR3 contains 14 residues. V was shortened by 6 bases and J by 3 bases, with 14 bases between the two germline ends. The CDR3 DNA reads TGTGCCAGCAGGACTGGGGGGGTTGACTATGGCTACACCTTC. Translated: CASRTGGVDYGYTF.

Many counts were recorded for this clonotype. The genes are TRBV7-2 and TRBJ2-1; weak D call: TRBD1 (5 bases). This CDR3 contains 13 residues. Germline CDR1 reads SGHTA; CDR2 reads FQGNSA. V was pared by 6 bases and J by 4 bases, with 10 bases between. The CDR3 bases are TGTGCCAGCAGGAAGGGGATGTACAATGAGCAGTTCTTC. This encodes CASRKGMYNEQFF.

There are a few counts of this clonotype. V is TRBV12-3 or TRBV12-4 and J is TRBJ2-3, with D possibly TRBD2 on 5 matching bases. Trimming left V 6 bases short and J 6 bases short, with 13 bases between. The CDR3 contains 13 residues. The CDR3 DNA follows: TGTGCCAGCAGAGCGGACGTCCGTGATACGCAGTATTTT. Protein: CASRADVRDTQYF.

This chain joins TRBV12-3 or TRBV12-4 and TRBJ1-4; tentatively, D is TRBD1 (5 bases). Between the trimmed V and J ends, which lost 6 bases and 5 bases, there was a span of 16 bases. The length of the CDR3 is 15 residues. CDR3 nucleotides: TGTGCCAGCAGCCCTCTGCTGGGGCGAAATGAAAAACTGTTTTTT. Amino acid sequence: CASSPLLGRNEKLFF.

This clonotype came up a few times. This chain connects TRBV6-1 to TRBJ2-5; the match to TRBD2 covers 8 bases. Germline V CDR1 and CDR2: MNHNS, SASEGT. The CDR3 runs 14 residues. V was pared by 8 bases and J by 4 bases, with 9 bases of the junction left unmatched. The CDR3 region has the DNA TGTGCCAGCGATCCTAGCGCGGGGGGAGAGACCCAGTACTTC. It specifies CASDPSAGGETQYF.

The CDR3 DNA follows: TGTGCCAGTCAGGACAGCAACCAAGAGACCCAGTACTTC. Protein product: CASQDSNQETQYF. This sequence joins TRBV19 and TRBJ2-5; tentatively, D is TRBD1 (6 bases). CDR1 and CDR2 (germline): LNHDA, SQIVND (reference sequence). The CDR3 length is 13 residues. Deletions cut 8 bases from V and 0 bases from J, with 10 bases between.

V and J are TRBV7-8 and TRBJ1-3; a weak D match, TRBD1 (5 bases). Trimming took 7 bases from V and 3 from J, leaving 19 bases between them. The CDR3 sequence is 16 residues long. CDR1 is SGHVS, CDR2 FQNEAQ, per germline. CDR3 in amino acids: CASTSLGGADGNTIYF. The CDR3 DNA follows: TGTGCCAGCACCAGCTTGGGAGGGGCGGATGGAAACACCATATATTTT. Full variable domain (outside the CDR3, taken from reference TRBV7-8 and TRBJ1-3): GAGVSQSPRYKVAKRGQDVALRCDPISGHVSLFWYQQALGQGPEFLTYFQNEAQLDKSGLPSDRFFAERPEGSVSTLKIQRTQQEDSAVYLCASTSLGGADGNTIYFGEGSWLTVV.

This clonotype was detected a few times. V usage is TRBV7-2 and J usage is TRBJ2-5; 8 bases match TRBD1. J lost 4 bases, V lost 5 bases, and 6 bases had no gene match. CDR1 is SGHTA, CDR2 FQGNSA, per germline. The CDR3 runs to 14 residues. Here the CDR3 DNA reads TGTGCCAGCAGCCCGGGGACAGGATCAGAGACCCAGTACTTC. This encodes CASSPGTGSETQYF.

The chain couples TRBV29-1 to TRBJ2-7; D is unclear. Germline lookup yields CDR1 SQVTM and CDR2 ANQGSEA. This CDR3 is 11 amino acids long. V dropped 4 bases and J dropped 2 bases, with 6 bases sitting between them. DNA for the CDR3: TGCAGCGTTGGACCTCCCTACGAGCAGTACTTC. This gives the protein CSVGPPYEQYF.

The genes are TRBV23-1 and TRBJ1-5; 7 bases are a match to TRBD1. TRBV23-1 has ORF status, its function being uncertain. J gave up 4 bases and V 2 bases, and 5 bases lay outside the gene matches. The CDR3 contains 15 residues. The CDR3 DNA sequence: TGCGCCAGCAGTCAAACCGGGACAGAGAATCAGCCCCAGCATTTT. Its protein is CASSQTGTENQPQHF.

This clonotype was detected a few times. V gene TRBV7-2 combines with J gene TRBJ2-1, with D hard to call. Trimming left V 1 base short and J 0 bases short, with 13 bases between. The CDR3 covers 17 residues. Germline CDR1 and CDR2: SGHTA and FQGNSA. CDR3 nucleotides: TGTGCCAGCAGCTTAGGCGACTTCCGAAGCTCCTACAATGAGCAGTTCTTC. Its protein product is CASSLGDFRSSYNEQFF.

This clonotype came up a few times. DNA of the CDR3: TGTGCCAGCAGCCCACTAGCGGTTGGGGAGACCCAGTACTTC. It yields the protein CASSPLAVGETQYF. The chain links TRBV7-9 to TRBJ2-5; TRBD2 matches 8 bases. Germline V gene data show CDR1 as SEHNR and CDR2 as FQNEAQ (reference sequence). The trim removed 5 bases at V and 5 bases at J, leaving 7 bases unmatched. The length of the CDR3 is 14 residues.

This clonotype was recorded at least ten times. Just one base apart from a much larger clone, this may be a read error. The V gene is TRBV7-8, the J gene TRBJ1-1; D is uncertain. The CDR3 loop spans 13 amino acids. V lost 0 bases and J lost 1, with 3 bases in between. Germline CDR1 is SGHVS and CDR2 is FQNEAQ. CDR3 residues: CASSLATNTEAFF. As DNA, the CDR3 is TGTGCCAGCAGCTTAGCGACGAACACTGAAGCTTTCTTT.

This chain joins TRBV7-2 and TRBJ2-3; 11 bases map to TRBD2. Germline CDR1 is SGHTA and CDR2 is FQGNSA. The CDR3 totals 15 residues. V shed 5 bases and J 3 bases; nucleotides not matched to a gene: 4. The DNA for the CDR3 is TGTGCCAGCAGCCGTAGCGGGAGGGCAACAGATACGCAGTATTTT. Translation gives CASSRSGRATDTQYF.

This clonotype has at least ten counts. The CDR3 spells CASSLWGPEDYEQYF. DNA for the CDR3: TGTGCCAGCAGCTTATGGGGACCCGAGGACTACGAGCAGTACTTC. This chain uses TRBV7-2 with TRBJ2-7; perhaps D is TRBD1 or TRBD2 (5 bases each). V was clipped by 2 bases and J by 3 bases, with 14 bases between them. The germline CDR1 and CDR2 sequences are SGHTA and FQGNSA. The CDR3 consists of 15 residues.

This clonotype has just a few counts. This chain's CDR3 is CSARDHTRGGAYNSPLHF. CDR3 bases: TGCAGTGCTAGAGATCATACCAGGGGAGGGGCCTATAATTCACCCCTCCACTTT. The V and J genes are TRBV20-1 and TRBJ1-6, with a possible D match to TRBD1 (6 bases). The germline V gene encodes CDR1 DFQATT and CDR2 SNEGSKA (reference sequence). The germline V and J ends were trimmed by 0 bases and 2 bases, with 17 bases remaining between them. This CDR3 is 18 amino acids long.

The chain joins TRBV5-4 to TRBJ2-7; 9 bases line up with TRBD1. CDR1 is SGHNT, CDR2 YYREEE, per germline (reference sequence). The CDR3 contains 15 residues. V lost 4 bases to trimming and J lost 3 bases; unmatched junction nucleotides: 8. The CDR3, as DNA: TGTGCCAGCAGCCGCGACAGGGGGATCATCTACGAGCAGTACTTC. This encodes CASSRDRGIIYEQYF. The whole variable domain, filled in from reference TRBV5-4 and TRBJ2-7, reads ETGVTQSPTHLIKTRGQQVTLRCSSQSGHNTVSWYQQALGQGPQFIFQYYREEENGRGNFPPRFSGLQFPNYSSELNVNALELDDSALYLCASSRDRGIIYEQYFGPGTRLTVT.

The rearrangement joins TRBV2 to TRBJ1-1; TRBD1 aligns across 9 bases. Germline trimming cut 8 bases from V and 0 bases from J; bases unmatched to any gene: 4. Germline lookup yields CDR1 SNHLY and CDR2 FYNNEI. The CDR3 totals 14 residues. In DNA form, the CDR3 reads TGTGCCAGCCGGGACAGGGTAATGAACACTGAAGCTTTCTTT. Translating gives CASRDRVMNTEAFF. The full variable domain, rest sourced from reference TRBV2 and TRBJ1-1, is EPEVTQTPSHQVTQMGQEVILRCVPISNHLYFYWYRQILGQKVEFLVSFYNNEISEKSEIFDDQFSVERPDGSNFTLKIRSTKLEDSAMYFCASRDRVMNTEAFFGQGTRLTVV.

The chain couples TRBV27 to TRBJ1-6; D not certain. V gave up 5 bases and J gave up 2 bases, with 16 bases separating them. CDR1 MNHEY and CDR2 SMNVEV come from the germline V gene (reference sequence). The CDR3 extends over 17 amino acids. CDR3: CASSPISPMAYNSPLHF. CDR3 bases: TGTGCCAGCAGTCCAATATCGCCGATGGCCTATAATTCACCCCTCCACTTT.

This chain joins TRBV7-8 and TRBJ2-3; D gene ambiguous. The CDR3 extends over 10 amino acids. With 7 bases removed from V and 6 bases from J, the gap between germline ends came to 5 bases. Germline V gene lookup returns CDR1 SGHVS and CDR2 FQNEAQ. DNA of the CDR3: TGTGCCAGCATGTTGGATACGCAGTATTTT. It translates to CASMLDTQYF.

The CDR3 DNA reads as TGTGCCACCAGCAGACAACAGTCAACTAATGAAAAACTGTTTTTT. Amino acids: CATSRQQSTNEKLFF. J is TRBJ1-4 and V is TRBV15, with D hard to call. CDR1 LNHNV and CDR2 YYDKDF come from the germline V gene (reference sequence). V gave up 2 bases and J gave up 0 bases, with 7 bases separating them. The CDR3 totals 15 residues.